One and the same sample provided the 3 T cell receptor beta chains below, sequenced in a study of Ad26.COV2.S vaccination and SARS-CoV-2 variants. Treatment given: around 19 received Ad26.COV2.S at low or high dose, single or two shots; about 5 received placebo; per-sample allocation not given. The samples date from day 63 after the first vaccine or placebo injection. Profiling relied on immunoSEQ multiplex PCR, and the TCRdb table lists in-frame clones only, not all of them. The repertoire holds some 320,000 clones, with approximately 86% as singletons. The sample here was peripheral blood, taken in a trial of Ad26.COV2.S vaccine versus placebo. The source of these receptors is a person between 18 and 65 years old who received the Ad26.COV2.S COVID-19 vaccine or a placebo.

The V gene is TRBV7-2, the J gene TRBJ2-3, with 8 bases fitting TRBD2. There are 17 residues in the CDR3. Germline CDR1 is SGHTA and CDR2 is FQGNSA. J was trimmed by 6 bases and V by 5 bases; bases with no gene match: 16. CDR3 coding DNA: TGTGCCAGCAGCCCCGGGGCGGGCGGGGGGACCCCGGATACGCAGTATTTT. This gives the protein CASSPGAGGGTPDTQYF.

The CDR3 coding sequence is TGCGCCAGCAGCTTGGCACAGATGAACACTGAAGCTTTCTTT. Amino acid sequence: CASSLAQMNTEAFF. The gene calls are TRBV5-1 and TRBJ1-1; no definite D call. V was cut by 0 bases and J by 0 bases, with 6 bases left in between. This CDR3 comprises 14 residues. Germline lookup yields CDR1 SGHRS and CDR2 YFSETQ.

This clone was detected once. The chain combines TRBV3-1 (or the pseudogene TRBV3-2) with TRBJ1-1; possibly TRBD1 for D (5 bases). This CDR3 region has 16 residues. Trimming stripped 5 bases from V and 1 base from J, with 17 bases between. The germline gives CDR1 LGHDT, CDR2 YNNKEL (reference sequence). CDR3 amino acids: CASSFTRGKRNTEAFF. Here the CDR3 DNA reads TGTGCCAGCAGCTTCACTAGGGGTAAAAGGAACACTGAAGCTTTCTTT.